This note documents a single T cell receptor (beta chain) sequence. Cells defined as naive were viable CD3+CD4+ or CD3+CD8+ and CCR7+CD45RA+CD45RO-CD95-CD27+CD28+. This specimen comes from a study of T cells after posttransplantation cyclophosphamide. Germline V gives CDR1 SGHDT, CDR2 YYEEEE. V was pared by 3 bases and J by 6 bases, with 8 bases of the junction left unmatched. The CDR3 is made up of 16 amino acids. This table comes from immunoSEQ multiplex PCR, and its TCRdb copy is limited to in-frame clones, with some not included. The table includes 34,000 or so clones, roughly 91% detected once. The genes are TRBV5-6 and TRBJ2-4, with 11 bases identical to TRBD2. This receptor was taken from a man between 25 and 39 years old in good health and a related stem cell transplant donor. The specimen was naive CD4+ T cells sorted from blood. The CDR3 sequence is CASSSRRLAGTNIQYF. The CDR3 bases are TGTGCCAGCAGCTCAAGACGACTAGCGGGGACAAACATTCAGTACTTC.